This T cell receptor (beta chain) was identified in a study of T cell repertoires in cytomegalovirus infection. Trimming pared 5 bases from V and 6 bases from J, leaving 16 bases between. This CDR3 has 14 amino acids. CDR1 is ENHRY, CDR2 SYGVKD, per germline. This clonotype was recorded a few times. One entry per CDR3 protein results from TCRdb running MiXCR on the reads. This repertoire shows about 130,000 distinct CDR3 sequences, less than 9.5% found once; its top ten account for 10%. Sequencing input: PBMCs. The clonotype comes from a human donor in good health (CMV status not recorded). Some clones in this sample may be carry-over from other donors' samples. This rearrangement joins TRBV10-3 to TRBJ1-2; a weak D match, TRBD1 (5 bases). CDR3 residues: CAISLDRLGDGYTF. The CDR3 DNA follows: TGTGCCATCAGTCTGGACCGCCTGGGGGATGGCTACACCTTC.